The clone carrying this T cell receptor beta chain was seen a handful of times. The CDR3 extends over 16 amino acids. V shed 5 bases, J shed 4 bases, and the junction held 12 bases outside the gene matches. Germline loops: CDR1 SGHTA, CDR2 FQGTGA. This record belongs to a study of blood T cells in healthy people across ages. A second PCR, run for about 7 to 11 cycles, used a sample-barcoded 5' primer plus a J-beta primer mix. Template switching added a 12-random-nucleotide identifier to every cDNA molecule. TCRdb ran MiXCR on the 5' RACE reads and lists one entry per CDR3 protein. The sample lists 600,000 to 1,000,000 distinct CDR3 sequences; about 25% were seen once. Peripheral blood from each donor was collected in a volume of roughly 9.2 milliliters. The same sample was also studied in work on T cells of mothers and their children. According to that study: In this cohort, donors were three healthy Caucasian mothers plus their six children. The second PCR used the M1S primer, and this primer added sample barcodes and 2-4 random nucleotides.

The genes are TRBV7-3 and TRBJ2-5, with 8 bases identical to TRBD2. The sequencing sample was made of blood. The source is a boy younger than 18 in good health. As DNA, the CDR3 is TGTGCCAGCAGCCCTGGACTAGCCGGGAAGGGAGAGACCCAGTACTTC. This sequence encodes CASSPGLAGKGETQYF. Full variable domain (rest looked up from reference TRBV7-3 and TRBJ2-5): GAGVSQTPSNKVTEKGKYVELRCDPISGHTALYWYRQSLGQGPEFLIYFQGTGAADDSGLPNDRFFAVRPEGSVSTLKIQRTERGDSAVYLCASSPGLAGKGETQYFGPGTRLLVL.